This T cell receptor (beta chain) was obtained from a study of OX40 agonist ivuxolimab in advanced cancers. TCRdb's table, derived via immunoSEQ multiplex PCR, lists solely in-frame clones and lacks some. The data contain more than 65,000 clones, about 90% of them seen just once; the ten biggest clones take up about 8.6%. Comment on this clone: Its antigen remains unknown.

Study observations and caveats: On average, a greater number of expanded clones characterised CD8+ T cells relative to CD4+.

V lost 8 bases to trimming and J lost 0 bases; unmatched junction nucleotides: 7. The CDR3 contains 15 residues. Germline V gene lookup returns CDR1 MNHEY and CDR2 SMNVEV (reference sequence). This specimen was CD4+ or CD8+ T cells sorted from blood, taken in a trial of the OX40 agonist ivuxolimab. The clonotype originates from an adult with an advanced solid tumor such as melanoma, head and neck, liver or kidney cancer. The chain joins TRBV27 to TRBJ2-1; 7 nucleotides align to TRBD1. Here the CDR3 reads CASCAGTDSYNEQFF. The CDR3 DNA is TGTGCCAGCTGTGCCGGGACAGACTCCTACAATGAGCAGTTCTTC.